These 28 T cell receptor beta chains were sequenced from one sample in a study of blood T cell repertoires in COVID-19. Some clones are missing from TCRdb's copy, which holds only in-frame ones; the method was immunoSEQ multiplex PCR. Of 150,000 to 200,000 clones listed, 89% are singletons. The specimen sequenced was peripheral blood. The receptor set was obtained from a man aged 40-50 years with acute or convalescent COVID-19.

The gene calls are TRBV7-8 and TRBJ2-7; 10 bases are a match to TRBD2. Germline CDR1 SGHVS, CDR2 FQNEAQ. The CDR3 is 15 amino acids. The J segment lost 7 bases and the V segment lost 5 bases, leaving 11 bases of the junction unmatched. The CDR3 nucleotides read TGTGCCAGCAGCCCGAGGGAGCGGGGGGGGTATGAGCAGTACTTC. Protein product: CASSPRERGGYEQYF.

CDR3 residues: CASSPQGGGYNEQFF. CDR3 in DNA: TGTGCCAGCAGCCCCCAGGGCGGGGGGTACAATGAGCAGTTCTTC. The genes are TRBV7-9 and TRBJ2-1; 8 bases align to TRBD2. The CDR3 is 15 amino acids. With 5 bases clipped from V and 4 bases from J, the junction kept 7 bases outside the gene matches. The germline gives CDR1 SEHNR, CDR2 FQNEAQ (reference sequence).

This clone was observed once. DNA for the CDR3: TGTGCCAGTAGTATCGCCGGGACAGGGGTCAATGAGCAGTTCTTC. It translates to CASSIAGTGVNEQFF. The chain uses TRBV19 and TRBJ2-1; 10 positions agree with TRBD1. The CDR3 is 15 residues long. Germline CDR1 reads LNHDA; CDR2 reads SQIVND (reference sequence). J gave up 6 bases and V 3 bases, and 5 bases lay outside the gene matches. Variable domain in full (rest from reference TRBV19 and TRBJ2-1): DGGITQSPKYLFRKEGQNVTLSCEQNLNHDAMYWYRQDPGQGLRLIYYSQIVNDFQKGDIAEGYSVSREKKESFPLTVTSAQKNPTAFYLCASSIAGTGVNEQFFGPGTRLTVL.

This chain uses TRBV19 with TRBJ2-3; 9 bases agree with TRBD2. The CDR3 is 17 residues long. V lost 0 bases to trimming and J lost 2 bases; unmatched junction nucleotides: 6. Germline loops: CDR1 LNHDA, CDR2 SQIVND (reference sequence). The CDR3 region has the DNA TGTGCCAGTAGTATAGATCCGCGACTAGCGGCCACAGATACGCAGTATTTT. Residues: CASSIDPRLAATDTQYF.

The rearrangement uses TRBV6-5 and TRBJ1-4; TRBD1 agrees at 8 bases. Looked up from germline, CDR1 is MNHEY and CDR2 is SVGAGI. V was pared by 6 bases and J by 4 bases, with 4 bases of the junction left unmatched. CDR3 length equals 14 residues. The DNA of the CDR3 is TGTGCCAGCAGATTGGACAGGGTTAATGAAAAACTGTTTTTT. It yields the protein CASRLDRVNEKLFF.

This rearrangement joins TRBV28 to TRBJ2-3, with 9 bases that match TRBD2. Germline V gene data show CDR1 as MDHEN and CDR2 as SYDVKM. The V gene end was trimmed by 5 bases and the J gene end by 7 bases; junction bases not matched to a gene: 7. The length of the CDR3 is 14 residues. CDR3 DNA sequence: TGTGCCAGCAGTCCTAGCGGGGAGTCGAATACGCAGTATTTT. Protein product: CASSPSGESNTQYF.

V gene TRBV7-6 combines with J gene TRBJ2-3, with 10 nucleotides matching TRBD1. The V and J ends lost 5 bases and 3 bases, in that order; junction bases with no gene match: 11. This CDR3 comprises 17 residues. The germline V gene encodes CDR1 SGHVS and CDR2 FNYEAQ. CDR3 amino acids: CASSPGTGVHRTDTQYF. The CDR3 bases are TGTGCCAGCAGCCCCGGGACAGGGGTGCACCGGACAGATACGCAGTATTTT.

The chain links TRBV28 to TRBJ1-6; TRBD1 agrees at 10 bases. The CDR3 has 19 residues. Germline loops: CDR1 MDHEN, CDR2 SYDVKM. Losses at the gene ends were 2 bases for V and 7 bases for J; bases not matched to a gene: 14. CDR3 coding DNA: TGTGCCAGCAGTTTACCTCTTACCGGGACAGGGGAGCGAAATTCACCCCTCCACTTT. It translates to CASSLPLTGTGERNSPLHF.

The rearrangement uses TRBV7-9 and TRBJ1-4, with 10 bases aligning to TRBD1. Per germline, CDR1 SEHNR and CDR2 FQNEAQ (reference sequence). The CDR3 covers 16 residues. With V trimmed by 6 bases and J by 5 bases, 9 bases remained unmatched. The CDR3, as DNA: TGTGCCAGCAGTCCTCGGCCGGGACAGGGGAATGAAAAACTGTTTTTT. Protein: CASSPRPGQGNEKLFF.

V usage is TRBV10-2 and J usage is TRBJ2-7; D is perhaps TRBD1 (6 bases). The CDR3 length is 15 residues. CDR1 and CDR2 (germline): WSHSY, SAAADI. The V and J ends lost 2 bases and 4 bases respectively, with 15 bases between them. The CDR3 is CASSEQGGWPYEQYF. DNA of the CDR3: TGCGCCAGCAGTGAGCAAGGGGGATGGCCATACGAGCAGTACTTC.

The chain uses TRBV2 and TRBJ2-7; 12 nucleotides line up with TRBD2. The ends lost 10 bases at V and 6 bases at J; junction bases unmatched: 4. CDR1 and CDR2 from the germline V gene are SNHLY and FYNNEI. This CDR3 is built from 12 residues. The CDR3 here is CATGLAGIEQYF. The DNA for the CDR3 is TGTGCCACCGGACTAGCGGGGATCGAGCAGTACTTC.

The rearrangement joins TRBV4-2 to TRBJ2-3; tentative D call: TRBD1 (5 bases). V was clipped by 4 bases and J by 7 bases, with 12 bases between them. Germline V lookup: CDR1 LGHNA, CDR2 YNFKEQ. This CDR3 is 13 amino acids long. As DNA, the CDR3 is TGTGCCAGCAGCCCCGGACAAGATTATACGCAGTATTTT. It codes for CASSPGQDYTQYF.

The chain carries TRBV18 and TRBJ1-6, with 7 bases aligning to TRBD1. The CDR3 length is 15 residues. Germline V lookup: CDR1 KGHSH, CDR2 LQKENI. V shed 1 base and J 7 bases; nucleotides not matched to a gene: 4. CDR3 sequence reads: CASSPLTGQNSPLHF. CDR3 nucleotide sequence: TGTGCCAGCTCACCACTGACAGGGCAGAATTCACCCCTCCACTTT.

The chain carries TRBV15 and TRBJ1-4, with D maybe TRBD1 (6 bases). The germline V gene has CDR1 LNHNV and CDR2 YYDKDF (reference sequence). Trimming took off 3 bases at V and 5 bases at J, with 13 bases between the two ends. CDR3 length equals 15 residues. The CDR3 is CATSSRQAGNEKLFF. In nucleotides, the CDR3 is TGTGCCACCAGCAGCCGACAGGCCGGGAATGAAAAACTGTTTTTT.

Comment on this clone: Other nucleotide sequences in the sample specify the same CDR3. The chain has TRBV10-3 and TRBJ1-2, with 7 bases aligning to TRBD1. J gave up 8 bases and V 4 bases, and 13 bases lay outside the gene matches. The CDR3 has 15 amino acids. CDR1 is ENHRY and CDR2 is SYGVKD in the germline V gene. CDR3 nucleotide sequence: TGTGCCATCAGTGTCGGGGCAGGGGGACCGGACGGCTACACCTTC. Protein: CAISVGAGGPDGYTF.

The V and J genes are TRBV6-2 or TRBV6-3 and TRBJ1-5; no definite D call. V lost 4 bases and J 4 bases, leaving 17 bases between the germline ends. From germline, CDR1 is MNHEY and CDR2 SVGEGT. The CDR3 is 16 amino acids. This CDR3 reads CASSLTSGLLNQPQHF. In DNA, the CDR3 is TGTGCCAGCAGTTTGACAAGCGGCCTCTTAAATCAGCCCCAGCATTTT.

Only one count was recorded for this clone. The chain links TRBV3-1 (or the pseudogene TRBV3-2) to TRBJ2-7, with TRBD1 identical over 7 bases. The V and J ends lost 3 bases and 6 bases, in that order; junction bases with no gene match: 8. This CDR3 has 14 amino acids. Germline lookup yields CDR1 LGHDT and CDR2 YNNKEL (reference sequence). CDR3 sequence: CASSHLTGTSEQYF. In DNA, the CDR3 is TGTGCCAGCAGCCACTTGACAGGGACGTCCGAGCAGTACTTC.

The V and J genes are TRBV10-2 and TRBJ2-5; 7 nucleotides line up with TRBD1. This CDR3 has 15 residues. V lost 4 bases to trimming and J lost 2 bases; unmatched junction nucleotides: 7. Per the germline V gene, CDR1 is WSHSY and CDR2 is SAAADI. This CDR3 is CASSATGTTQETQYF. CDR3 nucleotide sequence: TGCGCCAGCAGTGCGACAGGGACAACACAAGAGACCCAGTACTTC.

This clone appeared a single time. CDR3 sequence: CASIPITGGRAAFF. The CDR3 coding sequence is TGTGCCAGCATCCCCATTACGGGGGGGCGGGCAGCTTTCTTT. This chain uses TRBV7-8 with TRBJ1-1, with a tentative D call TRBD1 (6 bases). V dropped 7 bases and J dropped 10 bases, with 22 bases sitting between them. The germline CDR1 and CDR2 sequences are SGHVS and FQNEAQ. The CDR3 extends over 14 amino acids.

The rearrangement joins TRBV6-1 to TRBJ1-1; D possibly corresponds to TRBD1 (6 bases). Germline V CDR1 and CDR2: MNHNS, SASEGT. CDR3 length: 15 residues. Trimming removed 2 bases from V and 1 base from J, with 11 bases in between. This chain's CDR3 is CASSESRTANTEAFF. The CDR3, as DNA: TGTGCCAGCAGTGAAAGTAGGACAGCGAACACTGAAGCTTTCTTT.

Only one count was recorded for this clone. The chain is built from TRBV5-1 and TRBJ2-7; 9 nucleotides align to TRBD1. Germline assignment: CDR1 SGHRS and CDR2 YFSETQ. V was clipped by 0 bases and J by 2 bases; unmatched bases: 0. This CDR3 has 14 amino acids. CDR3 bases: TGCGCCAGCAGCTTGGGGGACAGGGCCTACGAGCAGTACTTC. Its protein product is CASSLGDRAYEQYF. Using reference TRBV5-1 and TRBJ2-7 for the parts outside the CDR3, the full variable domain is KAGVTQTPRYLIKTRGQQVTLSCSPISGHRSVSWYQQTPGQGLQFLFEYFSETQRNKGNFPGRFSGRQFSNSRSEMNVSTLELGDSALYLCASSLGDRAYEQYFGPGTRLTVT.

In DNA form, the CDR3 reads TGTGCCAGCAGTCACGACAGAACTAATGAAAAACTGTTTTTT. It is translated as CASSHDRTNEKLFF. The chain joins TRBV7-9 to TRBJ1-4, with D possibly TRBD1 on 5 matching bases. V was clipped by 6 bases and J by 1 base, with 9 bases between them. The CDR3 has 14 residues. The germline CDR1 and CDR2 sequences are SEHNR and FQNEAQ (reference sequence).

J is TRBJ2-5 and V is TRBV9; maybe TRBD1 (5 bases). The germline CDR1 and CDR2 sequences are SGDLS and YYNGEE. V lost 3 bases to trimming and J lost 5 bases, with 14 bases between them. The CDR3 covers 14 residues. CDR3 loop: CASSADQGRETQYF. The CDR3 nucleotides read TGTGCCAGCAGCGCGGACCAGGGTAGGGAGACCCAGTACTTC. The full variable domain, rest sourced from reference TRBV9 and TRBJ2-5, is DSGVTQTPKHLITATGQRVTLRCSPRSGDLSVYWYQQSLDQGLQFLIQYYNGEERAKGNILERFSAQQFPDLHSELNLSSLELGDSALYFCASSADQGRETQYFGPGTRLLVL.

The chain links TRBV7-9 to TRBJ1-2, with D unresolved. Germline V gives CDR1 SEHNR, CDR2 FQNEAQ (reference sequence). V was trimmed by 4 bases and J by 5 bases, leaving 5 bases between them. The CDR3 consists of 11 residues. The CDR3, as DNA: TGTGCCAGCAGCTCCAGTTATGGCTACACCTTC. It codes for CASSSSYGYTF.

The chain uses TRBV7-2 and TRBJ2-1, with TRBD2 matching over 8 bases. Germline V gene lookup returns CDR1 SGHTA and CDR2 FQGNSA. Trimming cost V 1 base and J 5 bases; bases outside gene matches: 4. The length of the CDR3 is 15 residues. CDR3 sequence reads: CASSLEAGAHNEQFF. DNA of the CDR3: TGTGCCAGCAGCTTAGAAGCGGGGGCCCACAATGAGCAGTTCTTC.

This clone was counted a single time. The chain carries TRBV18 and TRBJ1-1; 8 bases line up with TRBD1. The length of the CDR3 is 16 residues. V shed 3 bases and J 4 bases; nucleotides not matched to a gene: 10. Germline-derived CDR1 and CDR2 are KGHSH and LQKENI. The CDR3 coding sequence is TGTGCCAGCTCACCCAGCCCCCAGGGGGCTGGCACTGAAGCTTTCTTT. Its protein is CASSPSPQGAGTEAFF.

This clone has a handful of counts. The V gene is TRBV6-5, the J gene TRBJ1-2, with a weak D call TRBD1 (6 bases). The ends were cut back, 7 bases at V and 5 bases at J, with 20 bases in the middle. Per germline, CDR1 MNHEY and CDR2 SVGAGI. This CDR3 is built from 15 residues. The DNA of the CDR3 is TGTGCCAGCATTACCCGCGGGGGGCAGTTTTATGGCTACACCTTC. Amino acids: CASITRGGQFYGYTF.

The J gene is TRBJ2-7, the V gene TRBV15, with TRBD2 matching over 8 bases. The length of the CDR3 is 14 residues. Trimming at V came to 0 bases and at J to 7 bases, leaving 5 bases not matched to a gene. Per the germline V gene, CDR1 is LNHNV and CDR2 is YYDKDF (reference sequence). The CDR3 loop reads CATSREMGLGEQYF. The CDR3 DNA reads as TGTGCCACCAGCAGAGAAATGGGACTAGGAGAGCAGTACTTC.